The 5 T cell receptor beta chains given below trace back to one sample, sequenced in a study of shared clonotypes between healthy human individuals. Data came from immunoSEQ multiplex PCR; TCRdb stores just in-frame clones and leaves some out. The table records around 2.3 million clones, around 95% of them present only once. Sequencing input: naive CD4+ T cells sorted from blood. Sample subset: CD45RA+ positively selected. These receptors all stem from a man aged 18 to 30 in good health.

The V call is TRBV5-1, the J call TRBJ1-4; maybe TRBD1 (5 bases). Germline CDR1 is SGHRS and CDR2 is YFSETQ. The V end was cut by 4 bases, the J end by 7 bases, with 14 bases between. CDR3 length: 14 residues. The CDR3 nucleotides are TGCGCCAGCAGCCCAGGGTATTTGCTTGAAAAACTGTTTTTT. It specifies CASSPGYLLEKLFF.

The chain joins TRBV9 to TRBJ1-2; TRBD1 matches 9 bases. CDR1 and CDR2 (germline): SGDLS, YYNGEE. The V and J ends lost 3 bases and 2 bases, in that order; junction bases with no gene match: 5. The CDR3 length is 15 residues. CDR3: CASSDRDRENYGYTF. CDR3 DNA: TGTGCCAGCAGCGACCGGGACAGGGAAAACTATGGCTACACCTTC.

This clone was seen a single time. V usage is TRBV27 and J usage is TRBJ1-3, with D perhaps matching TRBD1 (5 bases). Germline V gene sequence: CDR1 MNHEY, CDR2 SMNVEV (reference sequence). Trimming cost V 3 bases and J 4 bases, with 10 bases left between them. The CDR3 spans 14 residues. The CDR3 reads CASSFGGRGNTIYF. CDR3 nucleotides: TGTGCCAGCAGTTTTGGGGGACGCGGAAACACCATATATTTT.

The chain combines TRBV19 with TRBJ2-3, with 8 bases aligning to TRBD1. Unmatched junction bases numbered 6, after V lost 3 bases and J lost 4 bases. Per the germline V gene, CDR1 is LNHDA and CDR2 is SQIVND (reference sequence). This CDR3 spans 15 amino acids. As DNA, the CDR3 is TGTGCCAGTAGTATCTCAGGGGGCAGGCCAGATACGCAGTATTTT. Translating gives CASSISGGRPDTQYF.

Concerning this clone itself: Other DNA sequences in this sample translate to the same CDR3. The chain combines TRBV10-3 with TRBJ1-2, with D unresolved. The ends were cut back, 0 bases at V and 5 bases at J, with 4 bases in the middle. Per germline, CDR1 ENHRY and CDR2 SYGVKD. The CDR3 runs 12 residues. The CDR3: CAISESNYGYTF. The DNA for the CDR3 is TGTGCCATCAGTGAGTCAAATTATGGCTACACCTTC.